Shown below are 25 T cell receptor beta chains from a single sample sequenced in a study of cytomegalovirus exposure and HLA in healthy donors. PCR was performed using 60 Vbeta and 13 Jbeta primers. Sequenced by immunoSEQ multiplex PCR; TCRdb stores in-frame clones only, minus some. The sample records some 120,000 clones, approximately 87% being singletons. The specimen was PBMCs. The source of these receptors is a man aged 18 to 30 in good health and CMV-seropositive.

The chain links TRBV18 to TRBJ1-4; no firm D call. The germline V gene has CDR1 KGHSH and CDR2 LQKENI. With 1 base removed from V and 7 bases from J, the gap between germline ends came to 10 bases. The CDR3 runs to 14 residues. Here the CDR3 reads CASSPQGGSEKLFF. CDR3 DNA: TGTGCCAGCTCACCACAGGGAGGAAGTGAAAAACTGTTTTTT.

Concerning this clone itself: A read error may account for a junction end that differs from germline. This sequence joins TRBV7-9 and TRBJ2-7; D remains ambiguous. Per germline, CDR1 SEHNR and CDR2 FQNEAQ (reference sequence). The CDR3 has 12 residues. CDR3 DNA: TGTTCCAGCAGCCCCAACCCGGGCGAGCAGTACTTC. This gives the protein CSSSPNPGEQYF.

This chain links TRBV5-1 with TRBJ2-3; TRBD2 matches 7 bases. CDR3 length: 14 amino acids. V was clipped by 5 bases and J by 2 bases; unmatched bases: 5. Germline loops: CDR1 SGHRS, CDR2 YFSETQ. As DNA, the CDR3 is TGCGCCAGCAGTGGCGGGGGATACACAGATACGCAGTATTTT. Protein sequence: CASSGGGYTDTQYF.

The CDR3 nucleotides read TGTGCCAGCACCTTAGGGAGCACTGAAGCTTTCTTT. It encodes CASTLGSTEAFF. This chain uses TRBV6-6 with TRBJ1-1; D unresolved. V was pared by 7 bases and J by 4 bases, with 10 bases between. This CDR3 is 12 amino acids long. Germline V gene lookup returns CDR1 MNHNY and CDR2 SVGAGI (reference sequence).

The DNA for the CDR3 is TGTGCCAGCAGTCCTGACGAGTCAGGGGGAAATCAGCCCCAGCATTTT. Encoded protein: CASSPDESGGNQPQHF. The chain uses TRBV6-4 and TRBJ1-5; 7 bases are a match to TRBD1. CDR3 size: 16 residues. Germline V lookup: CDR1 MRHNA, CDR2 SNTAGT. With V trimmed by 5 bases and J by 4 bases, 11 bases remained unmatched.

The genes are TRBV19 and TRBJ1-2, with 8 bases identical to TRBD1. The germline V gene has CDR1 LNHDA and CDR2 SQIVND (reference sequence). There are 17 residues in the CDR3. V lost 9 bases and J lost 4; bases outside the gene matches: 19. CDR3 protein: CASNKGLRQGRIYGYTF. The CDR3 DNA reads TGTGCCAGCAATAAGGGTCTGAGACAGGGGAGGATCTATGGCTACACCTTC.

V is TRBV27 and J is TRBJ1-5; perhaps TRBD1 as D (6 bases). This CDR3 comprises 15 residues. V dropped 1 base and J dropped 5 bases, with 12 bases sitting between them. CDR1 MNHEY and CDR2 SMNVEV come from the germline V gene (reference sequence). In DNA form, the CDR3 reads TGTGCCAGCAGTTTATGGCTGGGGGCGGATCAGCCCCAGCATTTT. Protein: CASSLWLGADQPQHF.

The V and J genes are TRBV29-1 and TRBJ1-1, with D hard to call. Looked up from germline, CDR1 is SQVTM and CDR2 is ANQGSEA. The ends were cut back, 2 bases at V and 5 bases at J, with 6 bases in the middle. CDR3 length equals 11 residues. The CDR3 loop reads CSVESVTEAFF. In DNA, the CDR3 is TGCAGCGTTGAATCCGTGACTGAAGCTTTCTTT. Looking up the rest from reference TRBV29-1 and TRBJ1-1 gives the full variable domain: SAVISQKPSRDICQRGTSLTIQCQVDSQVTMMFWYRQQPGQSLTLIATANQGSEATYESGFVIDKFPISRPNLTFSTLTVSNMSPEDSSIYLCSVESVTEAFFGQGTRLTVV.

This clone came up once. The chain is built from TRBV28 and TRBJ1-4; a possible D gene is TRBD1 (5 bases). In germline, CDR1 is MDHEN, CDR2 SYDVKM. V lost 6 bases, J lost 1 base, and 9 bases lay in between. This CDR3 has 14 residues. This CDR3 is CASRPDRTNEKLFF. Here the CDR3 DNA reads TGTGCCAGCAGACCCGACAGAACTAATGAAAAACTGTTTTTT.

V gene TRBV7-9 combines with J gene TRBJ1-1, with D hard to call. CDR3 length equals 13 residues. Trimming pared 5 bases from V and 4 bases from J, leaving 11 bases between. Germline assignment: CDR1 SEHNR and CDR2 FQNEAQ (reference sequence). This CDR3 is CASSESSGTEAFF. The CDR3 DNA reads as TGTGCCAGCAGCGAGTCGAGTGGCACTGAAGCTTTCTTT.

Here the CDR3 DNA reads TGTGCCAGCAGCTCCAAGACCGGGACTAGCGGACCCTCCTACAATGAGCAGTTCTTC. This gives the protein CASSSKTGTSGPSYNEQFF. The rearrangement uses TRBV7-9 and TRBJ2-1, with 11 bases aligning to TRBD2. CDR1 and CDR2 (germline): SEHNR, FQNEAQ (reference sequence). V gave up 4 bases and J gave up 0 bases; unmatched junction bases: 11. The CDR3 has 19 residues.

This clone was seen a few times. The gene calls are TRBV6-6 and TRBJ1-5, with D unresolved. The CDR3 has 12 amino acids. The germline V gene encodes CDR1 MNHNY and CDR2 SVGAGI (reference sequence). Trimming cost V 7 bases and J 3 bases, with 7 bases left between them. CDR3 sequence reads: CASTQSNQPQHF. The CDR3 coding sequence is TGTGCCAGCACCCAGTCCAATCAGCCCCAGCATTTT.

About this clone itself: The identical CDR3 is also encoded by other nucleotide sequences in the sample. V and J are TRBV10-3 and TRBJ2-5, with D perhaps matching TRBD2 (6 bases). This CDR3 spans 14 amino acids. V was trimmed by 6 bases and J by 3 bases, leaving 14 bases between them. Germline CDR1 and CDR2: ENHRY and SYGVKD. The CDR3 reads CAISDAGSKETQYF. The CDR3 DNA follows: TGTGCCATCAGCGACGCGGGGTCGAAAGAGACCCAGTACTTC.

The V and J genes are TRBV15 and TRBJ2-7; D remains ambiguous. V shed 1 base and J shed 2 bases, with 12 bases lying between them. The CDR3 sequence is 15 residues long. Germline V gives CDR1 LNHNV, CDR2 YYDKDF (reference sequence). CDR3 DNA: TGTGCCACCAGCAGAGGAGGTGCCGAAGCCTACGAGCAGTACTTC. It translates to CATSRGGAEAYEQYF.

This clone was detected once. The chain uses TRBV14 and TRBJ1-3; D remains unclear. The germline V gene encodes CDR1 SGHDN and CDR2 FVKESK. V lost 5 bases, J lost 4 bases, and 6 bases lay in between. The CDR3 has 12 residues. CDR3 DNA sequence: TGTGCCAGCAGCTTAATGGGAAACACCATATATTTT. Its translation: CASSLMGNTIYF.

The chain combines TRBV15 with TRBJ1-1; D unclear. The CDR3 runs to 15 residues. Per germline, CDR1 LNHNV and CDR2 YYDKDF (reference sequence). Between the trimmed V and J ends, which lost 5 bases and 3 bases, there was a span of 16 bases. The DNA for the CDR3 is TGTGCCACCAGCCTTCCAGTGAGGGTGGACACTGAAGCTTTCTTT. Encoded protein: CATSLPVRVDTEAFF.

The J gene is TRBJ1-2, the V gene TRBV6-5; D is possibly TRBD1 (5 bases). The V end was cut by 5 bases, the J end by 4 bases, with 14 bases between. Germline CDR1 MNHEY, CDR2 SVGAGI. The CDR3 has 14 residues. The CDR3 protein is CASSDSQEGYGYTF. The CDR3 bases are TGTGCCAGCAGTGACAGTCAGGAGGGCTATGGCTACACCTTC.

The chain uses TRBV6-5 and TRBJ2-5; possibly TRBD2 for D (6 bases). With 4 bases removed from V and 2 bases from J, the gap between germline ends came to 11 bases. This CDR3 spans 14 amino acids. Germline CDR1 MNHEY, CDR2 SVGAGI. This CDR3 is CASSSDSGQETQYF. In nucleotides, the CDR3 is TGTGCCAGCAGTTCCGATAGCGGTCAAGAGACCCAGTACTTC.

In nucleotides, the CDR3 is TGTGCCAGCAGCTTAGGAGGACTTGGGGATACGCAGTATTTT. Residues: CASSLGGLGDTQYF. This chain connects TRBV11-2 to TRBJ2-3; possible D gene TRBD2, 5 bases. Looked up from germline, CDR1 is SGHAT and CDR2 is FQNNGV. The V and J ends lost 1 base and 6 bases respectively, with 11 bases between them. The CDR3 consists of 14 residues.

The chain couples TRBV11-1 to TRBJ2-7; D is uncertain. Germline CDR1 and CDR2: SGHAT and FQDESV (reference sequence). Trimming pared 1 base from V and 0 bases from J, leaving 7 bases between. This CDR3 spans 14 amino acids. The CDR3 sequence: CASSLDGSSYEQYF. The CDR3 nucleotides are TGTGCCAGCAGCTTAGATGGCAGCTCCTACGAGCAGTACTTC. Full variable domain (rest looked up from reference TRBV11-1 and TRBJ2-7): EAEVAQSPRYKITEKSQAVAFWCDPISGHATLYWYRQILGQGPELLVQFQDESVVDDSQLPKDRFSAERLKGVDSTLKIQPAELGDSAMYLCASSLDGSSYEQYFGPGTRLTVT.

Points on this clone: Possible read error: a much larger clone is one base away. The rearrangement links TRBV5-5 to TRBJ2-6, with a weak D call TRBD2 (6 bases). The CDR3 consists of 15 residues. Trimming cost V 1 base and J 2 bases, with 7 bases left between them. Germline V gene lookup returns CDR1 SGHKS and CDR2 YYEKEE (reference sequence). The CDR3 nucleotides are TGTGCCAGCAGCTTGCGGGGGACTGGGGCCAACGTCCTGACTTTC. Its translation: CASSLRGTGANVLTF.

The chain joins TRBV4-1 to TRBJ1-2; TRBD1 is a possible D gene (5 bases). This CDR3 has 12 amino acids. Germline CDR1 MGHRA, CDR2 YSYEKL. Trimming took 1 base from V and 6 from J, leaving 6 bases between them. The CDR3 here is CASSQGRDGYTF. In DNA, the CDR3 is TGCGCCAGCAGCCAAGGCAGGGATGGCTACACCTTC.

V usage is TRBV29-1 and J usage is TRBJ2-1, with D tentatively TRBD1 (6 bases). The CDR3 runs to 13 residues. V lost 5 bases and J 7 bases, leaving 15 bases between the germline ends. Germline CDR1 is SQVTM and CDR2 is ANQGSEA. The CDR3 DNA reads TGCAGCGTTCTCCGACAGGCTGGAAATGAGCAGTTCTTC. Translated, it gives CSVLRQAGNEQFF.

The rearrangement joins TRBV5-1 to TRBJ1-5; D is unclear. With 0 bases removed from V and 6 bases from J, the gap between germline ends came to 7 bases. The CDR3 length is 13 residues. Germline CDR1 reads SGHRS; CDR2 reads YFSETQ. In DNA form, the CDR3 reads TGCGCCAGCAGCTTGGAGTCCAGTCAGCCCCAGCATTTT. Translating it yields CASSLESSQPQHF.

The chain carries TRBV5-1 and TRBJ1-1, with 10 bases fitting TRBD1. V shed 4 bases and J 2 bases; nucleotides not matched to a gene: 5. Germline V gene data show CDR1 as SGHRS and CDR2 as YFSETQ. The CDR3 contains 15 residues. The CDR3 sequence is CASSQWTGGNTEAFF. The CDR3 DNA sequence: TGCGCCAGCAGCCAATGGACAGGGGGTAACACTGAAGCTTTCTTT.